These T cell receptor beta chains were read from a single sample in a study of control samples from healthy donors and cancer patients. Generated by immunoSEQ multiplex PCR, the TCRdb table keeps only in-frame clones and is missing some. The sample lists 35,000 to 55,000 clones; 70% to 90% were seen once. The specimen sequenced was PBMCs. The receptor source for this set is an older woman with lung cancer. The conserved cysteine and the conserved F or W are not part of the CDR3 here. Fields, in order: J gene, V gene, CDR3 protein.

j_gene: TRBJ2-7; v_gene: TRBV10-1; CDR3aa: ASSDPGGYEQY
j_gene: TRBJ2-1; v_gene: TRBV18; CDR3aa: ASSSYGEANEQF
j_gene: TRBJ2-5; v_gene: TRBV29-1; CDR3aa: SVEGTARETQY
j_gene: TRBJ1-4; v_gene: TRBV2; CDR3aa: ASSEEAGEDEKLF
j_gene: TRBJ1-4; v_gene: TRBV19; CDR3aa: ASSDRSNEKLF
j_gene: TRBJ2-7; v_gene: TRBV29-1; CDR3aa: SVAGMPYYEQY
j_gene: TRBJ1-2; v_gene: TRBV19; CDR3aa: ASTFDGDGYT
j_gene: TRBJ2-1; v_gene: TRBV18; CDR3aa: ASSPDREQF
j_gene: TRBJ2-7; v_gene: TRBV4-1; CDR3aa: ASSQGFGQVYEQY
j_gene: TRBJ2-6; v_gene: TRBV19; CDR3aa: ASSAGPGQGNSGANVLT
j_gene: TRBJ1-3; v_gene: TRBV28; CDR3aa: ASKHLDSTTGNTIY
j_gene: TRBJ1-1; v_gene: TRBV6-1; CDR3aa: ASSELTGNTEAF
j_gene: TRBJ2-7; v_gene: TRBV18; CDR3aa: ASSPQNYEQY
j_gene: TRBJ1-2; v_gene: TRBV11-2; CDR3aa: ASSFGLGTNYGYT
j_gene: TRBJ2-5; v_gene: TRBV2; CDR3aa: ASRGETQY
j_gene: TRBJ2-3; v_gene: TRBV28; CDR3aa: ASSLWVAGGPGTDTQY
j_gene: TRBJ2-2; v_gene: TRBV11-2; CDR3aa: ASSLSRGELF
j_gene: TRBJ1-2; v_gene: TRBV19; CDR3aa: ASSIMATANYGYT
j_gene: TRBJ2-1; v_gene: TRBV7-3; CDR3aa: ASSLGTSGYNEQF
j_gene: TRBJ1-1; v_gene: TRBV5-1; CDR3aa: ASSLGIGVLGTEAF
j_gene: TRBJ2-2; v_gene: TRBV24-1; CDR3aa: ATSEFDRRTGELF
j_gene: TRBJ1-1; v_gene: TRBV28; CDR3aa: ASSSLQMDREFRTEAF
j_gene: TRBJ1-1; v_gene: TRBV29-1; CDR3aa: SKLGGANTEAF
j_gene: TRBJ2-7; v_gene: TRBV5-1; CDR3aa: ASSWGEGVRFEQY
j_gene: TRBJ2-4; v_gene: TRBV19; CDR3aa: ASSIVRGQSSLAKNIQY
j_gene: TRBJ2-7; v_gene: TRBV15; CDR3aa: ATSTRTGTLYGQY
j_gene: TRBJ2-7; v_gene: TRBV27; CDR3aa: ASSLSVLSYEQY
j_gene: TRBJ2-1; v_gene: TRBV28; CDR3aa: ASSSLAGRSYNEQF
j_gene: TRBJ2-1; v_gene: TRBV5-4; CDR3aa: ASSLERYNEQF
j_gene: TRBJ2-5; v_gene: TRBV4-3; CDR3aa: ASSPSGRAEETQY
j_gene: TRBJ2-7; v_gene: TRBV5-1; CDR3aa: ASSLGGTVFYEQY
j_gene: TRBJ2-1; v_gene: TRBV19; CDR3aa: ASSPGGVGPLSSSYNEQF
j_gene: TRBJ1-3; v_gene: TRBV19; CDR3aa: ASSMGQGMDTIY
j_gene: TRBJ2-5; v_gene: TRBV4-1; CDR3aa: ASSQDPVLGETQY
j_gene: TRBJ2-7; v_gene: TRBV2; CDR3aa: ASGDRYSYEQY
j_gene: TRBJ2-3; v_gene: TRBV27; CDR3aa: ASNDLAGFTDTQY
j_gene: TRBJ1-1; v_gene: TRBV2; CDR3aa: ASTRTGQALAEAF
j_gene: TRBJ2-5; v_gene: TRBV6-2/TRBV6-3; CDR3aa: ASSSGTGGLEETQY
j_gene: TRBJ2-7; v_gene: TRBV6-2/TRBV6-3; CDR3aa: ASSSDEGYEQY
j_gene: TRBJ2-5; v_gene: TRBV28; CDR3aa: ASSLISGQETQY
j_gene: TRBJ2-6; v_gene: TRBV19; CDR3aa: ASSPGRLSSGANVLT
j_gene: TRBJ1-1; v_gene: TRBV6-2/TRBV6-3; CDR3aa: ASSYSVWGRGTEAF
j_gene: TRBJ1-2; v_gene: TRBV10-3; CDR3aa: AISGRRHYGYT
j_gene: TRBJ1-1; v_gene: TRBV4-1; CDR3aa: ASRLTLNTEAF
j_gene: TRBJ2-3; v_gene: TRBV6-2/TRBV6-3; CDR3aa: ASSLAGMGTDTQY
j_gene: TRBJ2-1; v_gene: TRBV5-5; CDR3aa: ASSWDRAPYNEQF
j_gene: TRBJ2-1; v_gene: TRBV16; CDR3aa: ASSQSDPPHEQF
j_gene: TRBJ2-1; v_gene: TRBV5-1; CDR3aa: ASRSAMGHEQF
j_gene: TRBJ2-5; v_gene: TRBV6-6; CDR3aa: ASRRHLQETQY
j_gene: TRBJ2-1; v_gene: TRBV3-1/TRBV3-2; CDR3aa: ASSPHYELNEQF
j_gene: TRBJ2-1; v_gene: TRBV7-3; CDR3aa: ASSSSSGSYEQF
j_gene: TRBJ1-2; v_gene: TRBV4-1; CDR3aa: ASSPTGLRRGYT